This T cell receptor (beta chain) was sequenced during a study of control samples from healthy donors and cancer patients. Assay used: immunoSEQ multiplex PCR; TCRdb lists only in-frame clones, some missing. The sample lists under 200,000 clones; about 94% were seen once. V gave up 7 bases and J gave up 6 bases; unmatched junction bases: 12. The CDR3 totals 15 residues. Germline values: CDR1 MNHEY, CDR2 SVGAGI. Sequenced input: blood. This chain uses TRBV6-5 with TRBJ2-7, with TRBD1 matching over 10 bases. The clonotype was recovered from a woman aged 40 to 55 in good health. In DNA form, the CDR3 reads TGTGCCAGCAAAACCTCAGGGACAGGGGTTGGCGAGCAGTACTTC. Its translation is CASKTSGTGVGEQYF.